This T cell receptor beta chain emerged from a study of blood T cell repertoires in COVID-19. Authors' analysis steps: Nucleated cell number was recorded as an estimate derived from reference gene primer amplification. Here immunoSEQ multiplex PCR was the method, and the copy in TCRdb shows in-frame clones only, minus some. The D gene and trimming were derived from the DNA, and the V and J assignments and clone size from that table. The sample has about 36,000 clones; 60% to 85% are singletons. The CDR3 totals 16 residues. Per the germline V gene, CDR1 is MDHEN and CDR2 is SYDVKM. The ends lost 2 bases at V and 6 bases at J; junction bases unmatched: 12.

The gene calls are TRBV28 and TRBJ2-7; 8 nucleotides agree with TRBD2. The receptor's source is a man aged 55 to 70 with active COVID-19. The sample consisted of peripheral blood. This chain's CDR3 is CASSLTPSSGAFEQYF. The CDR3 bases are TGTGCCAGCAGTTTAACCCCGAGTAGCGGGGCCTTCGAGCAGTACTTC.